The 9 T cell receptor beta chains below come from one sample, sequenced in a study of shared clonotypes between healthy human individuals. Assay used: immunoSEQ multiplex PCR; TCRdb lists only in-frame clones, some missing. The sample lists some 240,000 clones; under 80% were seen once. Material: memory CD4+ T cells sorted from blood. The subset denotes: CD45RA-negative fraction. Receptors originate from a man aged 25 to 40 in good health.

The V and J genes are TRBV18 and TRBJ2-7, with 8 nucleotides matching TRBD1. This CDR3 region has 16 residues. Trimming removed 3 bases from V and 1 base from J; junction bases left unmatched: 8. Germline V gene lookup returns CDR1 KGHSH and CDR2 LQKENI. The CDR3 loop reads CASSPARGQGSYEQYF. The DNA of the CDR3 is TGTGCCAGCTCACCGGCCCGCGGACAGGGATCCTACGAGCAGTACTTC.

V usage is TRBV30 and J usage is TRBJ2-1, with TRBD2 as a possible D gene (6 bases). This CDR3 contains 15 residues. Per germline, CDR1 GTSNPN and CDR2 SVGIG (reference sequence). V was cut by 8 bases and J by 7 bases, with 24 bases left in between. CDR3 loop: CAGGSGLLRANEQFF. CDR3 nucleotide sequence: TGTGCCGGGGGGTCCGGGCTCCTCAGGGCAAATGAGCAGTTCTTC.

CDR3 nucleotides: TGTGCCAGTCCGAGGGCGTTCCAAGAGACCCAGTACTTC. It encodes CASPRAFQETQYF. This chain connects TRBV19 to TRBJ2-5; maybe TRBD2 (5 bases). V dropped 8 bases and J dropped 1 base, with 11 bases sitting between them. Per the germline V gene, CDR1 is LNHDA and CDR2 is SQIVND (reference sequence). This CDR3 is 13 amino acids long.

The gene calls are TRBV5-1 and TRBJ1-4, with D tentatively TRBD1 (5 bases). The CDR3 has 13 amino acids. Deletions cut 0 bases from V and 7 bases from J, with 7 bases between. Looked up from germline, CDR1 is SGHRS and CDR2 is YFSETQ. The CDR3 sequence: CASSLEGVEKLFF. Here the CDR3 DNA reads TGCGCCAGCAGCTTGGAAGGGGTTGAAAAACTGTTTTTT.

The chain uses TRBV19 and TRBJ2-1; 9 bases map to TRBD2. From germline, CDR1 is LNHDA and CDR2 SQIVND (reference sequence). The CDR3 is made up of 18 amino acids. Losses at the gene ends were 4 bases for V and 0 bases for J; bases not matched to a gene: 10. CDR3 sequence reads: CASSRPLGGRASYNEQFF. As DNA, the CDR3 is TGTGCCAGTAGTAGGCCCCTGGGCGGGAGGGCCTCCTACAATGAGCAGTTCTTC.

This clone came up a few times. This chain links TRBV5-6 with TRBJ2-1; D ambiguous. Germline loops: CDR1 SGHDT, CDR2 YYEEEE. Trimming took off 0 bases at V and 7 bases at J, with 11 bases between the two ends. This CDR3 is built from 14 residues. The CDR3 sequence: CASSLDLLGNEQFF. The CDR3, as DNA: TGTGCCAGCAGCTTGGATCTCCTAGGGAATGAGCAGTTCTTC.

This chain links TRBV5-1 with TRBJ1-2; the D gene is possibly TRBD1 (5 bases). The CDR3 runs to 14 residues. Germline loops: CDR1 SGHRS, CDR2 YFSETQ. Between the trimmed V and J ends, which lost 0 bases and 4 bases, there was a span of 10 bases. The chain's CDR3 is CASSLDGTSYGYTF. The CDR3 DNA reads as TGCGCCAGCAGCTTGGACGGGACTTCCTATGGCTACACCTTC.

The chain joins TRBV28 to TRBJ2-1; TRBD1 agrees at 11 bases. Germline CDR1 and CDR2: MDHEN and SYDVKM. The CDR3 spans 13 residues. V gave up 10 bases and J gave up 6 bases; unmatched junction bases: 5. CDR3 sequence reads: CATRTGGLNEQFF. CDR3 bases: TGTGCCACCCGGACAGGGGGCCTCAATGAGCAGTTCTTC. Complete variable domain (other parts from reference TRBV28 and TRBJ2-1): DVKVTQSSRYLVKRTGEKVFLECVQDMDHENMFWYRQDPGLGLRLIYFSYDVKMKEKGDIPEGYSVSREKKERFSLILESASTNQTSMYLCATRTGGLNEQFFGPGTRLTVL.

The chain recombines TRBV28 with TRBJ2-7; tentatively, D is TRBD2 (6 bases). The CDR3 sequence is 12 residues long. Trimming removed 10 bases from V and 3 bases from J, with 13 bases in between. CDR1 is MDHEN and CDR2 is SYDVKM in the germline V gene. CDR3 region: CATSGSLYEQYF. The CDR3 DNA reads as TGTGCCACTTCCGGGAGCCTCTACGAGCAGTACTTC.